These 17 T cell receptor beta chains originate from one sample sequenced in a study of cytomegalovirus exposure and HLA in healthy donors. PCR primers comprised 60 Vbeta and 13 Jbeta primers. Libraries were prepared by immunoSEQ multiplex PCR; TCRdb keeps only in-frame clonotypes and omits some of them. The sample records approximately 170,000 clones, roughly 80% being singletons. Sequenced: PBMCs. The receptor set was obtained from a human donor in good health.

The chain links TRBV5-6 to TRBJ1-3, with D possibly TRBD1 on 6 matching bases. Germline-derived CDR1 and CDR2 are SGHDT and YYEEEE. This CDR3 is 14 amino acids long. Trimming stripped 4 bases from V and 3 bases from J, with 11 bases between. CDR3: CASSPGQYGNTIYF. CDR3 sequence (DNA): TGTGCCAGCAGCCCTGGACAGTATGGAAACACCATATATTTT.

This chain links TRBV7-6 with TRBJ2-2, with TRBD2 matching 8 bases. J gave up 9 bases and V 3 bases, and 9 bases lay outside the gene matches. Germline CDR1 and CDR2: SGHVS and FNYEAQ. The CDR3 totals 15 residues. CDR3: CASSFTSGTPWELFF. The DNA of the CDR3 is TGTGCCAGCAGCTTCACTAGCGGAACACCGTGGGAGCTGTTTTTT.

The CDR3 sequence is CASSSRGVGGANVLTF. In DNA, the CDR3 is TGTGCCAGCAGCTCCCGGGGGGTCGGTGGGGCCAACGTCCTGACTTTC. The genes are TRBV9 and TRBJ2-6; 7 bases fit TRBD2. The CDR3 length is 16 residues. In germline, CDR1 is SGDLS, CDR2 YYNGEE. V dropped 4 bases and J dropped 3; count of bases not matched to a gene: 7.

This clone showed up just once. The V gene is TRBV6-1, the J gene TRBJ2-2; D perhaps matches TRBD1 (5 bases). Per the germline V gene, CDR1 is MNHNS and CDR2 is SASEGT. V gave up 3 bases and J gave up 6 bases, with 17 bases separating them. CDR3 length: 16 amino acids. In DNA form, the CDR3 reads TGTGCCAGCAGTGAGAGCTGGCAGGGTACATCCGGGGAGCTGTTTTTT. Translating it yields CASSESWQGTSGELFF.

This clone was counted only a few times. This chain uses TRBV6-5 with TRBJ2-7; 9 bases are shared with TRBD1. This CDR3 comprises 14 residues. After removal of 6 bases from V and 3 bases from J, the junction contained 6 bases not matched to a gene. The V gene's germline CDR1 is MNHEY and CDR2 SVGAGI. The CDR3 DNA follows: TGTGCCAGCAGCCGGGACAGGGTGCTCTACGAGCAGTACTTC. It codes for CASSRDRVLYEQYF.

For the CDR3, the DNA is TGTGCCAGCAGCCCCGCGGGGGGGCACACAGATACGCAGTATTTT. Translated: CASSPAGGHTDTQYF. The chain uses TRBV11-2 and TRBJ2-3; 9 bases match TRBD2. The trim removed 5 bases at V and 2 bases at J, leaving 5 bases unmatched. The CDR3 runs to 15 residues. From germline, CDR1 is SGHAT and CDR2 FQNNGV.

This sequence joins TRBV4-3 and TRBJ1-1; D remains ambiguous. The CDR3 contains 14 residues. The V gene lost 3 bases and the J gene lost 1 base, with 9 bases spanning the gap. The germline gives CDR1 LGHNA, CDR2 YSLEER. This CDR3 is CASSQGSQNTEAFF. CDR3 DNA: TGCGCCAGCAGCCAGGGGAGCCAGAACACTGAAGCTTTCTTT.

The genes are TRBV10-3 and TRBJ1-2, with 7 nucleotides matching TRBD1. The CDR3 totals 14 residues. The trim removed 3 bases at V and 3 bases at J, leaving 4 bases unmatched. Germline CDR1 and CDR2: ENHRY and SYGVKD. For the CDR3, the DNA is TGTGCCATCAGTGATAAGGGGGCGGACTATGGCTACACCTTC. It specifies CAISDKGADYGYTF.

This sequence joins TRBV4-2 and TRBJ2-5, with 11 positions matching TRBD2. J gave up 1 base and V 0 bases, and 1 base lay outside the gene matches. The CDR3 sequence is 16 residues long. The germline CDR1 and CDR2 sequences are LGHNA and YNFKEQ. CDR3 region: CASSQEGTSGQETQYF. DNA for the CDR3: TGTGCCAGCAGCCAAGAAGGGACTAGCGGCCAAGAGACCCAGTACTTC.

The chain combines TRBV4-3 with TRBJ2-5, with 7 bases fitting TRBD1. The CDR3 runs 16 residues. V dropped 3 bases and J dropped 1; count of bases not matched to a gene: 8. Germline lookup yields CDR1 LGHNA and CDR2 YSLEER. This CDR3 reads CASSQSRQGVQETQYF. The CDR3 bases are TGCGCCAGCAGCCAGTCGCGACAGGGAGTCCAAGAGACCCAGTACTTC.

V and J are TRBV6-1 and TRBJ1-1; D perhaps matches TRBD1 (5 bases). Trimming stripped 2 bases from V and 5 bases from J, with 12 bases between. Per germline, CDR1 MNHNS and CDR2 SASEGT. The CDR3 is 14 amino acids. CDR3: CASSEPGTRTEAFF. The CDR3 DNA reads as TGTGCCAGCAGTGAACCCGGGACTAGGACTGAAGCTTTCTTT.

The CDR3 loop is CASSELAGGPVGTDTQYF. The DNA for the CDR3 is TGCGCCAGCAGTGAGCTAGCGGGGGGGCCTGTCGGCACAGATACGCAGTATTTT. The chain combines TRBV10-2 with TRBJ2-3; TRBD2 matches 12 bases. Trimming cost V 2 bases and J 1 base; bases outside gene matches: 7. From germline, CDR1 is WSHSY and CDR2 SAAADI. The CDR3 covers 18 residues.

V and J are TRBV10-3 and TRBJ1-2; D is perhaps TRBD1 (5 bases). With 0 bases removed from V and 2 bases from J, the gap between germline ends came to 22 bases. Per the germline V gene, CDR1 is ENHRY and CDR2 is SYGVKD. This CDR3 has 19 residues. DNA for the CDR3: TGTGCCATCAGTGAGTCGGCTTTGGTAAAGGGGCGTGGGAACTATGGCTACACCTTC. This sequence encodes CAISESALVKGRGNYGYTF.

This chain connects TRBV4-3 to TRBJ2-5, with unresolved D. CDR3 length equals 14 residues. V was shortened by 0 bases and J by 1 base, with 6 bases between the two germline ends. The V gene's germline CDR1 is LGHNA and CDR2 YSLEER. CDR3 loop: CASSQDTSQETQYF. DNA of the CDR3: TGCGCCAGCAGCCAAGATACGAGCCAAGAGACCCAGTACTTC.

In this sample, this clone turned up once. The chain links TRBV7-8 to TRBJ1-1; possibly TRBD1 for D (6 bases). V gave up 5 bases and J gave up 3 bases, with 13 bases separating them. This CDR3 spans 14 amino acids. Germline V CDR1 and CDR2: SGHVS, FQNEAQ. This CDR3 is CASSPDRTDTEAFF. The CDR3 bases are TGTGCCAGCAGCCCTGACCGGACAGACACTGAAGCTTTCTTT.

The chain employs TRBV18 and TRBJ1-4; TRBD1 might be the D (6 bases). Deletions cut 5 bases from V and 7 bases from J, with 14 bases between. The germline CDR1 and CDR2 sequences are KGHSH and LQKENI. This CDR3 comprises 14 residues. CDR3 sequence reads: CASSNRETSEKLFF. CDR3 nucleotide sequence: TGTGCCAGCTCAAACAGGGAGACAAGTGAAAAACTGTTTTTT.

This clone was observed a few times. The CDR3 DNA reads TGCGCCAGCAGCCCGACTAGCGGGGGGGGGTTGGATACGCAGTATTTT. Translating gives CASSPTSGGGLDTQYF. The rearrangement joins TRBV5-1 to TRBJ2-3; TRBD2 matches at 14 bases. In germline, CDR1 is SGHRS, CDR2 YFSETQ. The CDR3 has 16 amino acids. V lost 4 bases and J lost 6; bases outside the gene matches: 7. Full variable domain (rest looked up from reference TRBV5-1 and TRBJ2-3): KAGVTQTPRYLIKTRGQQVTLSCSPISGHRSVSWYQQTPGQGLQFLFEYFSETQRNKGNFPGRFSGRQFSNSRSEMNVSTLELGDSALYLCASSPTSGGGLDTQYFGPGTRLTVL.